This T cell receptor beta chain was identified in a study of blood T cell repertoires in COVID-19. Study-wide background: T cells, B-cell-depleted T cells, or PBMCs supplied cDNA or gDNA.

Authors' analysis steps: Estimation of nucleated cell counts was performed using reference gene primer amplification. Data came from immunoSEQ multiplex PCR; TCRdb stores just in-frame clones and leaves some out. That table furnishes V, J and clone size, whereas the DNA furnished D and trimming. The sample gives about 390,000 clones, around 87% of which show up once; about 2.3% is in the top ten. Seattle patients were enrolled during active infection and followed longitudinally. This receptor was identified in a woman aged 60-75 years with COVID-19, enrolled during active disease. The sequencing sample was made of peripheral blood.

CDR3 loop: CASSSFSLNTEAFF. For the CDR3, the DNA is TGTGCCAGCAGCTCCTTTTCGTTGAACACTGAAGCTTTCTTT. This rearrangement joins TRBV7-9 to TRBJ1-1; no clear D. The CDR3 runs 14 residues. With 4 bases removed from V and 0 bases from J, the gap between germline ends came to 9 bases. Germline V gives CDR1 SEHNR, CDR2 FQNEAQ (reference sequence).